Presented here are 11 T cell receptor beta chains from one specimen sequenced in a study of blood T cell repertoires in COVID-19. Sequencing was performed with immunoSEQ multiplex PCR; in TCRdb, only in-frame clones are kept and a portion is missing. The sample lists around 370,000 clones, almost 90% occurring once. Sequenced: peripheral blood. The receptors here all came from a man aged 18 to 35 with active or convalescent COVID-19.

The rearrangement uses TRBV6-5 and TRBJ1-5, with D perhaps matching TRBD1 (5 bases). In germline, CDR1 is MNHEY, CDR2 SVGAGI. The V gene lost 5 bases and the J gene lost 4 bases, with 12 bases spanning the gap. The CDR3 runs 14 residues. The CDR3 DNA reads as TGTGCCAGCAGTCCCCTCGGGGGAAATCAGCCCCAGCATTTT. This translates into CASSPLGGNQPQHF.

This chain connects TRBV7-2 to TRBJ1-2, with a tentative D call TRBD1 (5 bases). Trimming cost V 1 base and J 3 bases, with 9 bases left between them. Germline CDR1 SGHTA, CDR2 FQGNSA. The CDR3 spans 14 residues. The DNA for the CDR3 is TGTGCCAGCAGCTTAGTTTGGGGGGACTATGGCTACACCTTC. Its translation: CASSLVWGDYGYTF.

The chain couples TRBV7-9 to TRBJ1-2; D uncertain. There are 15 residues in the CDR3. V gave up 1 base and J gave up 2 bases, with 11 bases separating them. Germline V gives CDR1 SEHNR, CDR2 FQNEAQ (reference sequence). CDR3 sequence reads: CASSLVVGANYGYTF. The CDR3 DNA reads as TGTGCCAGCAGCTTAGTGGTGGGAGCGAACTATGGCTACACCTTC.

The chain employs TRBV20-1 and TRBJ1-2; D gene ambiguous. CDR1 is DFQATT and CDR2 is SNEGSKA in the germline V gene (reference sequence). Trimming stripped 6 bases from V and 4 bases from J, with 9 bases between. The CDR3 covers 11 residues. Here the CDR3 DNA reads TGCAGTGCCGGAGGAGGCTATGGCTACACCTTC. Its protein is CSAGGGYGYTF.

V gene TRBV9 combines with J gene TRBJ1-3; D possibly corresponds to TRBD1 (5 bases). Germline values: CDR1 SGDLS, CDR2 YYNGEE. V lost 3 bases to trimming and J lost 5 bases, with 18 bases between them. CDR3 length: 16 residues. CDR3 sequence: CASSAEEGTPRNTIYF. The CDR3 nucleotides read TGTGCCAGCAGCGCAGAGGAGGGGACGCCCAGAAACACCATATATTTT.

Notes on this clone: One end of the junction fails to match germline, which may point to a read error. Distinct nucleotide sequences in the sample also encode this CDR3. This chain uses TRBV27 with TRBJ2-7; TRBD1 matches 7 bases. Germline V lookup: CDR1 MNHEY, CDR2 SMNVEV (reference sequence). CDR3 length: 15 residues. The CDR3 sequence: CASSLSGPGGYEQYF. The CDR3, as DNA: TGCGCCAGCAGTTTATCGGGACCAGGGGGCTACGAGCAGTACTTC.

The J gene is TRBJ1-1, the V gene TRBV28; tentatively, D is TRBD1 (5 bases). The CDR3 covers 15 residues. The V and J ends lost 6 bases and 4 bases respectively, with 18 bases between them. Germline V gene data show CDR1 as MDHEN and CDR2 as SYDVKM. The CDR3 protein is CASSPWTRSGTEAFF. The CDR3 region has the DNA TGTGCCAGCAGCCCCTGGACAAGATCGGGCACTGAAGCTTTCTTT.

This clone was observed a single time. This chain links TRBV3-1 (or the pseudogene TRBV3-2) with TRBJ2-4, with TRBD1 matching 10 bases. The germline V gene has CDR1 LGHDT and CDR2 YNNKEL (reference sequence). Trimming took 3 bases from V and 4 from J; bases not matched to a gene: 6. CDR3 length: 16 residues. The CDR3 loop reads CASSQDPGQGKNIQYF. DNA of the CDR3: TGTGCCAGCAGCCAGGATCCGGGACAGGGGAAAAACATTCAGTACTTC.

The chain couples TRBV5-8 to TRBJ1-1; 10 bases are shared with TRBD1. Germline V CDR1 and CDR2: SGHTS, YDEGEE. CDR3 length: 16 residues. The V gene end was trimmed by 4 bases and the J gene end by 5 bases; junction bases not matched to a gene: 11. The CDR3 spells CASSPGWGQGFTEAFF. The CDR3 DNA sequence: TGTGCCAGCAGCCCGGGATGGGGACAGGGGTTTACTGAAGCTTTCTTT.

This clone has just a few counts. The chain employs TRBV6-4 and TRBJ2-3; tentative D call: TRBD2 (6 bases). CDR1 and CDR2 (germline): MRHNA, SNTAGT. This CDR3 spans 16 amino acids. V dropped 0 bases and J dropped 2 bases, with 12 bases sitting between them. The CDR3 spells CASSDSPGGDTDTQYF. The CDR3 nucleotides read TGTGCCAGCAGTGACTCGCCCGGGGGTGACACAGATACGCAGTATTTT.

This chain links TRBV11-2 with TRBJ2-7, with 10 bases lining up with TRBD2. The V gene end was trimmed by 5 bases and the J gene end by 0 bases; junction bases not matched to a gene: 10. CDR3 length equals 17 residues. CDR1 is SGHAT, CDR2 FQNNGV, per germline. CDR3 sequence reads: CASSTRTSGFSSYEQYF. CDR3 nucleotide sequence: TGTGCCAGCAGCACCCGGACTAGCGGATTTAGCTCCTACGAGCAGTACTTC.